These 20 T cell receptor beta chains came from one sample sequenced in a study of blood T cell repertoires in COVID-19. The protocol was immunoSEQ multiplex PCR, while the TCRdb copy is restricted to in-frame clones and leaves out a portion. The sample lists about 220,000 clones, 65% to 85% seen once, with 2% to 2.5% in the top ten. Sequencing was performed on peripheral blood. The origin of the receptors is an older woman with acute or convalescent COVID-19.

This clone was counted between two and nine times. The V gene is TRBV6-2 or TRBV6-3, the J gene TRBJ2-7; weak D call: TRBD1 (5 bases). There are 12 residues in the CDR3. Looked up from germline, CDR1 is MNHEY and CDR2 is SVGEGT. Trimming shortened V by 2 bases and J by 7 bases, and 9 bases separated the two germline ends. The CDR3 DNA sequence: TGTGCCAGCAGTTACCCGAGACAGGAGCAGTACTTC. Encoded protein: CASSYPRQEQYF.

This chain links TRBV9 with TRBJ2-1, with 9 bases fitting TRBD2. Germline V gives CDR1 SGDLS, CDR2 YYNGEE. V gave up 3 bases and J gave up 2 bases; unmatched junction bases: 3. CDR3 length: 15 residues. The CDR3 sequence is CASSAGGGAYNEQFF. CDR3 nucleotide sequence: TGTGCCAGCAGCGCCGGCGGGGGGGCCTACAATGAGCAGTTCTTC.

This clone was detected only a few times. This chain uses TRBV6-2 or TRBV6-3 with TRBJ1-5; TRBD1 aligns across 8 bases. The V and J ends lost 0 bases and 5 bases, in that order; junction bases with no gene match: 15. The length of the CDR3 is 19 residues. Germline assignment: CDR1 MNHEY and CDR2 SVGEGT. CDR3 bases: TGTGCCAGCAGTTACTCGGTATCGACCGACAGGGGAGGTTATCAGCCCCAGCATTTT. This sequence encodes CASSYSVSTDRGGYQPQHF.

The rearrangement links TRBV27 to TRBJ2-7, with a weak D call TRBD2 (6 bases). The CDR3 spans 13 residues. With 5 bases removed from V and 2 bases from J, the gap between germline ends came to 10 bases. The V gene's germline CDR1 is MNHEY and CDR2 SMNVEV (reference sequence). The DNA for the CDR3 is TGTGCCAGCAGTAGATGGGGGGCCTACGAGCAGTACTTC. Translating it yields CASSRWGAYEQYF.

The rearrangement links TRBV30 to TRBJ1-1; maybe TRBD1 (6 bases). Per the germline V gene, CDR1 is GTSNPN and CDR2 is SVGIG (reference sequence). The CDR3 loop spans 11 amino acids. V gave up 8 bases and J gave up 7 bases, with 14 bases separating them. DNA for the CDR3: TGTGCCCATCAAGGACAGAGTGAAGCTTTCTTT. It yields the protein CAHQGQSEAFF.

This chain uses TRBV5-1 with TRBJ2-6; D remains ambiguous. The V gene's germline CDR1 is SGHRS and CDR2 YFSETQ. V gave up 5 bases and J gave up 0 bases, with 12 bases separating them. The CDR3 spans 16 residues. The CDR3 sequence: CASRPAMSSGANVLTF. In DNA form, the CDR3 reads TGCGCCAGCAGGCCAGCGATGAGCTCTGGGGCCAACGTCCTGACTTTC.

The CDR3 DNA reads TGTGCCAGCAGACGGGGCACTGAAGCTTTCTTT. This encodes CASRRGTEAFF. The chain is built from TRBV28 and TRBJ1-1; the D is unclear. This CDR3 is 11 amino acids long. From germline, CDR1 is MDHEN and CDR2 SYDVKM. Between the trimmed V and J ends, which lost 6 bases and 4 bases, there was a span of 6 bases.

The chain uses TRBV2 and TRBJ1-2, with 7 bases fitting TRBD1. V lost 4 bases to trimming and J lost 7 bases; unmatched junction nucleotides: 12. The length of the CDR3 is 15 residues. Germline assignment: CDR1 SNHLY and CDR2 FYNNEI. This chain's CDR3 is CASSGTAGGIGGYTF. In nucleotides, the CDR3 is TGTGCCAGCAGTGGAACGGCAGGGGGTATTGGTGGCTACACCTTC.

V usage is TRBV27 and J usage is TRBJ1-1; possible D gene TRBD1, 5 bases. This CDR3 has 14 amino acids. The germline gives CDR1 MNHEY, CDR2 SMNVEV (reference sequence). The V and J ends lost 2 bases and 4 bases respectively, with 11 bases between them. The CDR3 DNA follows: TGTGCCAGCAGTTTACAGGGTAGGAGCACTGAAGCTTTCTTT. Protein: CASSLQGRSTEAFF.

The genes are TRBV2 and TRBJ1-2; D unresolved. This CDR3 has 12 amino acids. V lost 5 bases to trimming and J lost 5 bases, with 9 bases between them. From germline, CDR1 is SNHLY and CDR2 FYNNEI. CDR3 in amino acids: CASSLSDYGYTF. CDR3 coding DNA: TGTGCCAGCAGTTTGTCAGATTATGGCTACACCTTC.

The rearrangement uses TRBV7-9 and TRBJ2-2; D not certain. V lost 5 bases to trimming and J lost 7 bases, with 11 bases between them. Germline V gene data show CDR1 as SEHNR and CDR2 as FQNEAQ (reference sequence). This CDR3 has 13 amino acids. CDR3 bases: TGTGCCAGCAGCCTCCCGTCGGGCGGGGAGCTGTTTTTT. Translated: CASSLPSGGELFF.

In its sample, this clone was seen a few times. This chain uses TRBV19 with TRBJ1-2; D remains unclear. Germline values: CDR1 LNHDA, CDR2 SQIVND (reference sequence). V shed 7 bases and J shed 2 bases, with 11 bases lying between them. This CDR3 has 13 residues. CDR3 bases: TGTGCCAGTACCCCCGGGAGGAACTATGGCTACACCTTC. Translation gives CASTPGRNYGYTF.

The chain employs TRBV5-1 and TRBJ1-1, with 7 nucleotides matching TRBD1. Germline V CDR1 and CDR2: SGHRS, YFSETQ. V was pared by 0 bases and J by 0 bases, with 2 bases of the junction left unmatched. The CDR3 runs 15 residues. CDR3 in DNA: TGCGCCAGCAGCTTGGCAGGGGGGATGAACACTGAAGCTTTCTTT. Residues: CASSLAGGMNTEAFF. Supplemented by reference TRBV5-1 and TRBJ1-1, the full variable domain reads KAGVTQTPRYLIKTRGQQVTLSCSPISGHRSVSWYQQTPGQGLQFLFEYFSETQRNKGNFPGRFSGRQFSNSRSEMNVSTLELGDSALYLCASSLAGGMNTEAFFGQGTRLTVV.

V and J are TRBV7-8 and TRBJ2-1; TRBD2 matches 13 bases. V gave up 5 bases and J gave up 8 bases; unmatched junction bases: 9. The length of the CDR3 is 16 residues. CDR1 and CDR2 from the germline V gene are SGHVS and FQNEAQ. The CDR3 DNA sequence: TGTGCCAGCAGCGCGAGACCCGGGACTAGCGGGGATGAGCAGTTCTTC. Its translation: CASSARPGTSGDEQFF.

The V and J genes are TRBV27 and TRBJ1-6; TRBD1 matches 8 bases. The germline V gene has CDR1 MNHEY and CDR2 SMNVEV (reference sequence). The V segment lost 6 bases and the J segment 0 bases; nucleotides outside the gene matches: 7. The CDR3 consists of 17 residues. In DNA, the CDR3 is TGTGCCAGCAGCAGGGGACAGGCCAGCTCCTATAATTCACCCCTCCACTTT. It encodes CASSRGQASSYNSPLHF.

This chain joins TRBV29-1 and TRBJ1-2; D is possibly TRBD1 (6 bases). Trimming stripped 3 bases from V and 3 bases from J, with 11 bases between. The CDR3 is 13 residues long. Germline lookup yields CDR1 SQVTM and CDR2 ANQGSEA. This CDR3 is CSVETGFDYGYTF. In DNA, the CDR3 is TGCAGCGTTGAGACAGGTTTTGACTATGGCTACACCTTC.

The chain employs TRBV6-5 and TRBJ2-7; 7 positions match TRBD1. Trimming cost V 6 bases and J 4 bases; bases outside gene matches: 6. The germline gives CDR1 MNHEY, CDR2 SVGAGI. The CDR3 runs to 13 residues. The CDR3 loop is CASRPTGEYEQYF. The CDR3 coding sequence is TGTGCCAGCAGACCCACAGGGGAATACGAGCAGTACTTC.

CDR3 loop: CASSLDPGDGGYTF. The CDR3 bases are TGTGCCAGCAGCTTGGATCCAGGGGACGGTGGCTACACCTTC. The chain joins TRBV5-4 to TRBJ1-2; a weak D match, TRBD1 (6 bases). The CDR3 is 14 residues long. Per the germline V gene, CDR1 is SGHNT and CDR2 is YYREEE (reference sequence). Deletions cut 0 bases from V and 7 bases from J, with 13 bases between.

V and J are TRBV6-5 and TRBJ1-5; D unresolved. This CDR3 comprises 14 residues. Germline CDR1 is MNHEY and CDR2 is SVGAGI. Trimming removed 5 bases from V and 4 bases from J, with 12 bases in between. CDR3: CASSTQTVNQPQHF. The CDR3 DNA reads as TGTGCCAGCAGTACCCAAACAGTAAATCAGCCCCAGCATTTT.

Only a few counts were recorded for this clone. The chain links TRBV18 to TRBJ1-3; 8 positions agree with TRBD1. The germline V gene encodes CDR1 KGHSH and CDR2 LQKENI. This CDR3 is built from 16 residues. The V gene end was trimmed by 3 bases and the J gene end by 0 bases; junction bases not matched to a gene: 4. The CDR3 sequence: CASSPGQAISGNTIYF. In DNA, the CDR3 is TGTGCCAGCTCACCGGGACAGGCCATCTCTGGAAACACCATATATTTT.